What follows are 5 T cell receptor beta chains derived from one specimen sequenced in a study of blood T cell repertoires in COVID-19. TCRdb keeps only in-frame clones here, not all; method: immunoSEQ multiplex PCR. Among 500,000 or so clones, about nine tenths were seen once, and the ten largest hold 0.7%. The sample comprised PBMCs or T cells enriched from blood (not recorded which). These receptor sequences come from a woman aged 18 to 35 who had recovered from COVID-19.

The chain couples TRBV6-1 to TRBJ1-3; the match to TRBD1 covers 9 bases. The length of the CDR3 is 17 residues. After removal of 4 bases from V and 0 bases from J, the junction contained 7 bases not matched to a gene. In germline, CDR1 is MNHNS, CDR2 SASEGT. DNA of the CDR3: TGTGCCAGCAGTGGGGACAGGGTGGCTTTCTCTGGAAACACCATATATTTT. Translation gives CASSGDRVAFSGNTIYF.

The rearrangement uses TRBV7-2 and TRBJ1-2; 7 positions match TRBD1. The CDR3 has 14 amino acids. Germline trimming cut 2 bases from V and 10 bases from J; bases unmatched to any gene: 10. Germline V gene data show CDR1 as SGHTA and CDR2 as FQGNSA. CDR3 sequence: CASSLQGDTLYYTF. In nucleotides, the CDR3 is TGTGCCAGCAGCTTACAGGGGGACACCCTCTACTACACCTTC.

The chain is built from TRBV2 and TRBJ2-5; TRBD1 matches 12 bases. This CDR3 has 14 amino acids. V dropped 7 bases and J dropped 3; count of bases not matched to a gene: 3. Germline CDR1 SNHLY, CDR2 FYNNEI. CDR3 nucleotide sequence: TGTGCCAGCAAGGGGACAGGGGGCAAAGAGACCCAGTACTTC. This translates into CASKGTGGKETQYF.

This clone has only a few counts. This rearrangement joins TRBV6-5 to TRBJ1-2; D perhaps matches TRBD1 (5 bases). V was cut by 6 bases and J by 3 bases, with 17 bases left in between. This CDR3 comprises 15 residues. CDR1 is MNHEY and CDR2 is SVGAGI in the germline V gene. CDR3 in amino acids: CASSRTRDSDYGYTF. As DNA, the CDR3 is TGTGCCAGCAGCCGAACCAGGGATTCAGACTATGGCTACACCTTC.

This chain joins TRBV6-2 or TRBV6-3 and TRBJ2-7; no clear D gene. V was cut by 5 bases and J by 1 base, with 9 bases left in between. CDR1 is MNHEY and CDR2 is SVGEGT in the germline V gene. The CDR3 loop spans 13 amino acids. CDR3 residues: CASSEPPSYEQYF. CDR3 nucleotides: TGTGCCAGCAGTGAGCCGCCGTCCTACGAGCAGTACTTC.